Listed below are T cell receptor beta chains from one sample, sequenced in a study of T-cell reconstitution after alpha-beta-depleted transplantation in children. TCRdb recomputed calls from the PCR reads with MiXCR, one row per CDR3 protein. In the table there are tens of thousands of distinct CDR3 sequences, about 47% of which are singletons. The sample was peripheral blood, taken before TCRalphabeta/CD19-depleted stem cell transplant. These TCRs come from a boy under two years old with SCID, due to receive a stem cell transplant. CDR3s include the opening cysteine and the closing phenylalanine or tryptophan. A D gene is named only where the DNA matches it firmly. For some rows the clone size is stated as once, few or many, or as a class when expanded; others skip it.

j_gene,v_gene,abundance,d_gene,CDR3aa,CDR3nt
TRBJ2-5,TRBV12-3/TRBV12-4,once,TRBD2,CASSPQGGGAQTQYF,TGTGCCAGCAGTCCCCAGGGCGGGGGGGCCCAGACCCAGTACTTC
TRBJ1-1,TRBV20-1,-,-,CSATTGMSEAFF,TGCAGTGCTACTACAGGAATGTCTGAAGCTTTCTTT
TRBJ2-7,TRBV12-3/TRBV12-4,-,TRBD1,CASSYGTVSYEQYF,TGTGCCAGCAGTTACGGGACAGTCTCCTACGAGCAGTACTTC
TRBJ2-1,TRBV6-2/TRBV6-3,-,-,CASSSLAGGEQFF,TGTGCCAGCAGCAGTCTAGCTGGGGGTGAGCAGTTCTTC
TRBJ1-2,TRBV28,-,-,CASSPSRGSTNYGYTF,TGTGCCAGCAGTCCATCTCGGGGGAGCACTAACTATGGCTACACCTTC
TRBJ2-7,TRBV28,-,-,CASSSYSVTTYEQYF,TGTGCCAGCAGTTCCTACAGTGTTACTACCTACGAGCAGTACTTC
TRBJ1-4,TRBV6-5,once,-,CASSSLGEKLFF,TGTGCCAGCAGTTCCCTCGGTGAAAAACTGTTTTTT
TRBJ1-1,TRBV7-2,-,-,CASSFGTLNTEAFF,TGTGCCAGCAGCTTTGGGACGTTGAACACTGAAGCTTTCTTT
TRBJ2-5,TRBV29-1,-,-,CSAERETQYF,TGCAGCGCAGAGCGGGAGACCCAGTACTTC
TRBJ2-5,TRBV20-1,-,-,CSARVKGGGQETQYF,TGCAGTGCTAGAGTTAAGGGGGGGGGCCAGGAGACCCAGTACTTC
TRBJ1-2,TRBV5-1,-,TRBD1,CASSSSLDRGGGYTF,TGCGCCAGCAGCTCTTCCCTCGACAGGGGAGGCGGCTACACCTTC
TRBJ2-3,TRBV5-1,many,-,CASSQMTDSTDTQYF,TGCGCCAGCAGCCAAATGACAGACAGCACAGATACGCAGTATTTT
TRBJ2-5,TRBV9,-,TRBD1,CASSPRDRGAETQYF,TGTGCCAGCAGCCCCCGGGACAGGGGGGCAGAGACCCAGTACTTC